This T cell receptor beta chain was sequenced during a study of blood T cell repertoires in COVID-19. Turning to the study itself: Acute and convalescent COVID-19 samples came from the United States, Italy and Spain.

The V end lost 6 bases, the J end lost 12 bases, and 17 bases lay between the germline ends. The CDR3 has 11 amino acids. CDR1 DFQATT and CDR2 SNEGSKA come from the germline V gene (reference sequence). This clone was detected a few times. The authors' processing: It was from reference gene primer amplification that nucleated cell counts were estimated. Assay used: immunoSEQ multiplex PCR; TCRdb lists only in-frame clones, some missing. The DNA gave D and trimming, while V, J and clone size come from that table. The sample comprises 240,000 or so clones, roughly 83% of which are singletons, and 9% to 15% rests with the top ten.

J is TRBJ1-2 and V is TRBV20-1; no definite D call. Sequenced input: peripheral blood. The sequence was collected from a man older than 75 with acute or convalescent COVID-19. The CDR3 protein is CSAGPPGRNTF. CDR3 DNA: TGCAGTGCAGGCCCCCCTGGGAGGAACACCTTC.